This T cell receptor beta chain was captured by sequencing in a study of post-analysis software for immune sequencing data. Notes on the study in general: Comparison of patients with controls showed five or six TRBV segments more frequent in patients, TRBV5-6, TRBV5-1 and TRBV20-1 among them.

cDNA libraries for TCR beta contained unique molecular identifiers. TCRdb processed the PCR reads anew with MiXCR; each CDR3 protein has one entry. The sample yields 500,000 to 600,000 distinct CDR3 sequences, around 44% seen once. The V segment lost 0 bases and the J segment 5 bases; nucleotides outside the gene matches: 7. The length of the CDR3 is 19 residues. Germline V gives CDR1 SGDLS, CDR2 YYNGEE. On this clonotype: What it binds is unknown.

This TCR derives from a girl aged 5 to 17 with multiple sclerosis. J is TRBJ2-2 and V is TRBV9, with 16 bases identical to TRBD2. The sequencing sample was made of blood. The CDR3 loop reads CASSVEGTSGGALTGELFF. The CDR3 DNA follows: TGTGCCAGCAGCGTAGAAGGGACTAGCGGGGGGGCCTTAACCGGGGAGCTGTTTTTT.